Presented here are 10 T cell receptor beta chains from one specimen sequenced in a study of blood T cell repertoires in COVID-19. Here immunoSEQ multiplex PCR was the method, and the copy in TCRdb shows in-frame clones only, minus some. The sample shows approximately 270,000 clones, 75% to 90% of them seen only once. Sequencing used PBMCs or T cells enriched from blood (not recorded which). These receptors came from a woman aged 30 to 39 who had recovered from COVID-19.

The chain uses TRBV10-3 and TRBJ1-1; 9 nucleotides agree with TRBD1. The trim removed 6 bases at V and 4 bases at J, leaving 3 bases unmatched. This CDR3 comprises 13 residues. In germline, CDR1 is ENHRY, CDR2 SYGVKD. The CDR3 here is CAIRATGGTEAFF. CDR3 coding DNA: TGTGCCATCAGGGCGACAGGGGGCACTGAAGCTTTCTTT.

The chain couples TRBV5-5 to TRBJ2-1; 15 bases are shared with TRBD2. Germline CDR1 is SGHKS and CDR2 is YYEKEE (reference sequence). The CDR3 has 16 amino acids. Trimming took 4 bases from V and 7 from J; bases not matched to a gene: 6. CDR3 sequence reads: CASSPGLAGGINEQFF. CDR3 coding DNA: TGTGCCAGCAGCCCTGGACTAGCGGGGGGGATAAATGAGCAGTTCTTC.

The rearrangement joins TRBV28 to TRBJ1-4, with a possible D match to TRBD1 (6 bases). The CDR3 totals 13 residues. The germline V gene has CDR1 MDHEN and CDR2 SYDVKM. V was pared by 4 bases and J by 7 bases, with 10 bases between. DNA of the CDR3: TGTGCCAGCAGTTCTGGACAGCTTGAAAAACTGTTTTTT. It codes for CASSSGQLEKLFF.

The V call is TRBV18, the J call TRBJ1-4; D is undetermined. The germline CDR1 and CDR2 sequences are KGHSH and LQKENI. There are 16 residues in the CDR3. The V gene lost 2 bases and the J gene lost 3 bases, with 13 bases spanning the gap. The CDR3 reads CASSPVGGNANEKLFF. CDR3 in DNA: TGTGCCAGCTCACCAGTCGGAGGGAATGCTAATGAAAAACTGTTTTTT.

V and J are TRBV3-1 (or the pseudogene TRBV3-2) and TRBJ2-7, with 11 positions matching TRBD2. CDR3 length: 14 amino acids. Looked up from germline, CDR1 is LGHDT and CDR2 is YNNKEL (reference sequence). V gave up 6 bases and J gave up 5 bases; unmatched junction bases: 6. CDR3 in DNA: TGTGCCAGCAGACTTACTAGCGGGAGCAACGAGCAGTACTTC. Protein product: CASRLTSGSNEQYF.

The chain recombines TRBV5-8 with TRBJ1-4, with D unresolved. In germline, CDR1 is SGHTS, CDR2 YDEGEE. V was cut by 3 bases and J by 5 bases, with 14 bases left in between. The CDR3 is 15 amino acids. The CDR3 sequence: CASSSPIGVNEKLFF. CDR3 nucleotide sequence: TGTGCCAGCAGCTCCCCAATCGGGGTGAATGAAAAACTGTTTTTT.

The CDR3 reads CASSLIGQARQAFF. CDR3 DNA sequence: TGTGCCAGCAGTTTAATTGGACAGGCCCGTCAAGCTTTCTTT. V usage is TRBV27 and J usage is TRBJ1-1; 7 nucleotides line up with TRBD1. The length of the CDR3 is 14 residues. The J segment lost 9 bases and the V segment lost 2 bases, leaving 9 bases of the junction unmatched. Germline V gene sequence: CDR1 MNHEY, CDR2 SMNVEV (reference sequence).

This chain uses TRBV29-1 with TRBJ2-7; the match to TRBD1 covers 7 bases. The CDR3 consists of 15 residues. CDR1 SQVTM and CDR2 ANQGSEA come from the germline V gene. Unmatched junction bases numbered 15, after V lost 6 bases and J lost 4 bases. Here the CDR3 DNA reads TGCAGCGTCAGGGGGACGAGGGGGAGTGTTTACGAGCAGTACTTC. Translated: CSVRGTRGSVYEQYF.

The chain employs TRBV3-1 (or the pseudogene TRBV3-2) and TRBJ2-6; no clear D. The CDR3 runs to 14 residues. The V end lost 3 bases, the J end lost 4 bases, and 7 bases lay between the germline ends. Germline CDR1 reads LGHDT; CDR2 reads YNNKEL (reference sequence). CDR3 region: CASSQASGANVLTF. Here the CDR3 DNA reads TGTGCCAGCAGCCAGGCTTCCGGGGCCAACGTCCTGACTTTC.

V and J are TRBV6-5 and TRBJ1-2, with 11 nucleotides matching TRBD1. The germline gives CDR1 MNHEY, CDR2 SVGAGI. This CDR3 comprises 15 residues. V gave up 7 bases and J gave up 6 bases; unmatched junction bases: 10. The CDR3 DNA is TGTGCCAGCACTACATACCCGGGACAGGGGGATGGCTACACCTTC. Translated, it gives CASTTYPGQGDGYTF.